The clone carrying this T cell receptor beta chain came up a few times. No antigen is known for it. The repertoire was sequenced with immunoSEQ multiplex PCR; TCRdb's copy has only in-frame clones and lacks some. The top ten hold more than 0.8% of the sample, which has 90,000 to 120,000 clones, more than 85% seen once. This sample was taken from a study of graft-versus-host responses after intestinal transplantation. After removal of 5 bases from V and 5 bases from J, the junction contained 14 bases not matched to a gene. Per germline, CDR1 LNHDA and CDR2 SQIVND (reference sequence). The CDR3 is 16 amino acids.

Sequencing used unstimulated CD4+ T cells sorted from spleen or lymph node cells, obtained before intestinal transplant. V is TRBV19 and J is TRBJ2-5, with 7 bases matching TRBD2. The sequence came from a human donor who received an intestinal transplant. The chain's CDR3 is CASSSHAGVITETQYF. In DNA form, the CDR3 reads TGTGCCAGTAGTTCCCATGCGGGGGTAATCACGGAGACCCAGTACTTC.